Below, 22 T cell receptor beta chains from the same sample are listed, as sequenced in a study of OX40 agonist ivuxolimab in advanced cancers. TCRdb keeps only in-frame clones here, not all; method: immunoSEQ multiplex PCR. The sample has about 38,000 clones, around four fifths seen once. Sequenced material: CD4+ or CD8+ T cells sorted from blood, taken in a trial of the OX40 agonist ivuxolimab. These TCRs come from an adult with an advanced solid tumor such as melanoma, head and neck, liver or kidney cancer.

The chain employs TRBV19 and TRBJ1-5; D remains ambiguous. V lost 4 bases to trimming and J lost 0 bases, with 10 bases between them. The length of the CDR3 is 15 residues. CDR1 and CDR2 from the germline V gene are LNHDA and SQIVND (reference sequence). CDR3 sequence (DNA): TGTGCCAGTAGTAACAGCTTCTATAGCAATCAGCCCCAGCATTTT. Translated: CASSNSFYSNQPQHF. The full variable domain, completed using reference TRBV19 and TRBJ1-5, is DGGITQSPKYLFRKEGQNVTLSCEQNLNHDAMYWYRQDPGQGLRLIYYSQIVNDFQKGDIAEGYSVSREKKESFPLTVTSAQKNPTAFYLCASSNSFYSNQPQHFGDGTRLSIL.

The rearrangement links TRBV7-2 to TRBJ2-7; the match to TRBD1 covers 9 bases. Looked up from germline, CDR1 is SGHTA and CDR2 is FQGNSA. The V and J ends lost 5 bases and 5 bases, in that order; junction bases with no gene match: 10. The CDR3 length is 15 residues. The CDR3, as DNA: TGTGCCAGCAGCCAGACTGGGACAGGGTTGGACGAGCAGTACTTC. It is translated as CASSQTGTGLDEQYF. The complete variable domain, with remaining parts taken from reference TRBV7-2 and TRBJ2-7, reads GAGVSQSPSNKVTEKGKDVELRCDPISGHTALYWYRQSLGQGLEFLIYFQGNSAPDKSGLPSDRFSAERTGGSVSTLTIQRTQQEDSAVYLCASSQTGTGLDEQYFGPGTRLTVT.

This sequence joins TRBV18 and TRBJ2-7; 8 bases are a match to TRBD1. From germline, CDR1 is KGHSH and CDR2 LQKENI. The V segment lost 1 base and the J segment 2 bases; nucleotides outside the gene matches: 1. The length of the CDR3 is 14 residues. CDR3 DNA: TGTGCCAGCTCACCACGGACAGGGACCTACGAGCAGTACTTC. As protein: CASSPRTGTYEQYF.

V gene TRBV25-1 combines with J gene TRBJ2-5; perhaps TRBD2 as D (5 bases). The CDR3 runs to 14 residues. CDR1 and CDR2 from the germline V gene are MGHDK and SYGVNS. The ends were cut back, 6 bases at V and 2 bases at J, with 13 bases in the middle. The DNA for the CDR3 is TGTGCCAGCAGCCTGCCGGGGAATCAAGAGACCCAGTACTTC. Protein: CASSLPGNQETQYF. Full variable domain (remainder filled in from reference TRBV25-1 and TRBJ2-5): EADIYQTPRYLVIGTGKKITLECSQTMGHDKMYWYQQDPGMELHLIHYSYGVNSTEKGDLSSESTVSRIRTEHFPLTLESARPSHTSQYLCASSLPGNQETQYFGPGTRLLVL.

This clone was seen only once. The genes are TRBV7-9 and TRBJ2-1; 8 bases align to TRBD1. V was pared by 5 bases and J by 7 bases, with 10 bases of the junction left unmatched. This CDR3 has 15 amino acids. The germline gives CDR1 SEHNR, CDR2 FQNEAQ (reference sequence). The CDR3, as DNA: TGTGCCAGCAGCGCCGGAGGGCAGGGGGCGAATGAGCAGTTCTTC. Translating gives CASSAGGQGANEQFF.

About this clone itself: The same CDR3 arises from other DNA sequences in this sample as well. The V call is TRBV18, the J call TRBJ1-1, with TRBD1 matching over 11 bases. V was pared by 2 bases and J by 4 bases, with 0 bases of the junction left unmatched. This CDR3 is built from 14 residues. Germline lookup yields CDR1 KGHSH and CDR2 LQKENI. The CDR3 is CASSPGTGGTEAFF. In nucleotides, the CDR3 is TGTGCCAGCTCACCAGGGACAGGGGGCACTGAAGCTTTCTTT.

This chain links TRBV25-1 with TRBJ2-1, with 10 bases aligning to TRBD1. Trimming cost V 2 bases and J 7 bases; bases outside gene matches: 8. Germline CDR1 reads MGHDK; CDR2 reads SYGVNS. This CDR3 has 16 amino acids. The CDR3 sequence: CASSERTGGWINEQFF. DNA for the CDR3: TGTGCCAGCAGTGAAAGGACAGGGGGTTGGATTAATGAGCAGTTCTTC.

The chain joins TRBV11-2 to TRBJ1-2; D remains unclear. CDR1 and CDR2 from the germline V gene are SGHAT and FQNNGV. This CDR3 is 14 amino acids long. V was trimmed by 1 base and J by 1 base, leaving 7 bases between them. The CDR3 region has the DNA TGTGCCAGCAGCTTAGGGTTCGGTAACTATGGCTACACCTTC. Amino acids: CASSLGFGNYGYTF.

V is TRBV6-5 and J is TRBJ1-2, with D perhaps matching TRBD1 (6 bases). V was pared by 6 bases and J by 6 bases, with 17 bases between. The CDR3 has 14 amino acids. The germline V gene encodes CDR1 MNHEY and CDR2 SVGAGI. The DNA for the CDR3 is TGTGCCAGCAGCGTCCCTGGGGGGCGGAATGGCTACACCTTC. Its translation: CASSVPGGRNGYTF.

This clone has only one observation. V is TRBV5-1 and J is TRBJ2-5; TRBD1 or TRBD2 may be the D gene (6 bases each). CDR1 is SGHRS, CDR2 YFSETQ, per germline. The CDR3 contains 15 residues. The ends were cut back, 4 bases at V and 7 bases at J, with 20 bases in the middle. Written as DNA, the CDR3 is TGCGCCAGCAGCGAACGTCCCGGGGGCCTAGGGACCCAGTACTTC. It yields the protein CASSERPGGLGTQYF. Together with reference TRBV5-1 and TRBJ2-5, the CDR3 gives the full variable domain: KAGVTQTPRYLIKTRGQQVTLSCSPISGHRSVSWYQQTPGQGLQFLFEYFSETQRNKGNFPGRFSGRQFSNSRSEMNVSTLELGDSALYLCASSERPGGLGTQYFGPGTRLLVL.

This rearrangement joins TRBV7-9 to TRBJ2-3; no clear D gene. The CDR3 has 13 amino acids. Trimming pared 5 bases from V and 4 bases from J, leaving 10 bases between. The germline CDR1 and CDR2 sequences are SEHNR and FQNEAQ (reference sequence). CDR3 residues: CASSRKGPDTQYF. As DNA, the CDR3 is TGTGCCAGCAGCCGAAAGGGCCCAGATACGCAGTATTTT.

This clone was detected only once. The chain is built from TRBV18 and TRBJ2-5; D is uncertain. V was shortened by 1 base and J by 3 bases, with 9 bases between the two germline ends. The CDR3 covers 14 residues. Germline assignment: CDR1 KGHSH and CDR2 LQKENI. CDR3 loop: CASSPRGTKETQYF. In nucleotides, the CDR3 is TGTGCCAGCTCACCACGCGGTACCAAAGAGACCCAGTACTTC.

The gene calls are TRBV5-4 and TRBJ2-7; the match to TRBD2 covers 9 bases. Trimming took 0 bases from V and 2 from J; bases not matched to a gene: 12. The CDR3 extends over 18 amino acids. Germline assignment: CDR1 SGHNT and CDR2 YYREEE (reference sequence). CDR3 region: CASSLVGASTSGPYEQYF. For the CDR3, the DNA is TGTGCCAGCAGCTTGGTAGGGGCCTCGACTAGCGGACCCTACGAGCAGTACTTC.

The chain employs TRBV12-5 and TRBJ2-2; the D is unclear. This CDR3 spans 14 amino acids. V shed 3 bases and J shed 0 bases, with 5 bases lying between them. Germline V gene lookup returns CDR1 LGHNT and CDR2 FRNRAP. The CDR3 spells CASGFTANTGELFF. For the CDR3, the DNA is TGTGCTAGTGGTTTCACTGCGAACACCGGGGAGCTGTTTTTT. Drawing the rest from reference TRBV12-5 and TRBJ2-2, the complete variable domain is DARVTQTPRHKVTEMGQEVTMRCQPILGHNTVFWYRQTMMQGLELLAYFRNRAPLDDSGMPKDRFSAEMPDATLATLKIQPSEPRDSAVYFCASGFTANTGELFFGEGSRLTVL.

This chain joins TRBV5-6 and TRBJ2-2; D possibly uses TRBD1 or TRBD2 (5 bases each). The germline CDR1 and CDR2 sequences are SGHDT and YYEEEE. The germline V and J ends were trimmed by 3 bases and 6 bases, with 15 bases remaining between them. This CDR3 is built from 15 residues. For the CDR3, the DNA is TGTGCCAGCAGCTGGGGACCGTTGGGGGCCGGGGAGCTGTTTTTT. Translation gives CASSWGPLGAGELFF.

The chain links TRBV4-1 to TRBJ2-6; 7 positions agree with TRBD1. Germline CDR1 reads MGHRA; CDR2 reads YSYEKL. The trim removed 5 bases at V and 2 bases at J, leaving 6 bases unmatched. The CDR3 loop spans 16 amino acids. CDR3 coding DNA: TGCGCCAGCAGCGCGAGGGGGCGCCCTGGGGCCAACGTCCTGACTTTC. Translated, it gives CASSARGRPGANVLTF.

V usage is TRBV7-2 and J usage is TRBJ2-7; no definite D call. The CDR3 loop spans 13 amino acids. CDR1 and CDR2 from the germline V gene are SGHTA and FQGNSA. Deletions cut 1 base from V and 3 bases from J, with 7 bases between. In nucleotides, the CDR3 is TGTGCCAGCAGCTTAGACCCTAGCTACGAGCAGTACTTC. This codes for CASSLDPSYEQYF.

The chain joins TRBV5-4 to TRBJ2-7, with 15 nucleotides matching TRBD2. Trimming took 4 bases from V and 4 from J; bases not matched to a gene: 9. The CDR3 has 17 amino acids. Germline V gene data show CDR1 as SGHNT and CDR2 as YYREEE (reference sequence). The CDR3 spells CASSPGLAGGPAYEQYF. CDR3 coding DNA: TGTGCCAGCAGCCCCGGACTAGCGGGGGGGCCGGCGTACGAGCAGTACTTC.

The rearrangement joins TRBV9 to TRBJ2-5; the D is unclear. Trimming shortened V by 5 bases and J by 2 bases, and 10 bases separated the two germline ends. The CDR3 totals 13 residues. Germline values: CDR1 SGDLS, CDR2 YYNGEE. The CDR3 loop reads CASSRDLQETQYF. CDR3 bases: TGTGCCAGCAGTAGAGACCTTCAAGAGACCCAGTACTTC.

V gene TRBV6-1 combines with J gene TRBJ2-3; 7 bases line up with TRBD1. Germline CDR1 reads MNHNS; CDR2 reads SASEGT. V was pared by 3 bases and J by 1 base, with 4 bases of the junction left unmatched. The CDR3 is 15 residues long. The CDR3 nucleotides are TGTGCCAGCAGTGACGGGACAGCCCGCACAGATACGCAGTATTTT. Translated, it gives CASSDGTARTDTQYF.

The chain couples TRBV7-3 to TRBJ2-2, with TRBD2 identical over 7 bases. The CDR3 has 14 amino acids. The V gene's germline CDR1 is SGHTA and CDR2 FQGTGA. V lost 2 bases to trimming and J lost 4 bases; unmatched junction nucleotides: 1. CDR3 amino acids: CASSLPSGTGELFF. DNA for the CDR3: TGTGCCAGCAGCTTACCTAGCGGCACCGGGGAGCTGTTTTTT.

The chain carries TRBV6-1 and TRBJ2-5, with TRBD2 matching over 10 bases. CDR1 is MNHNS and CDR2 is SASEGT in the germline V gene. The CDR3 length is 15 residues. V shed 4 bases and J 5 bases; nucleotides not matched to a gene: 7. The CDR3 spells CASSGGSGGAETQYF. The CDR3 nucleotides read TGTGCCAGCAGTGGTGGGAGCGGGGGGGCCGAGACCCAGTACTTC.